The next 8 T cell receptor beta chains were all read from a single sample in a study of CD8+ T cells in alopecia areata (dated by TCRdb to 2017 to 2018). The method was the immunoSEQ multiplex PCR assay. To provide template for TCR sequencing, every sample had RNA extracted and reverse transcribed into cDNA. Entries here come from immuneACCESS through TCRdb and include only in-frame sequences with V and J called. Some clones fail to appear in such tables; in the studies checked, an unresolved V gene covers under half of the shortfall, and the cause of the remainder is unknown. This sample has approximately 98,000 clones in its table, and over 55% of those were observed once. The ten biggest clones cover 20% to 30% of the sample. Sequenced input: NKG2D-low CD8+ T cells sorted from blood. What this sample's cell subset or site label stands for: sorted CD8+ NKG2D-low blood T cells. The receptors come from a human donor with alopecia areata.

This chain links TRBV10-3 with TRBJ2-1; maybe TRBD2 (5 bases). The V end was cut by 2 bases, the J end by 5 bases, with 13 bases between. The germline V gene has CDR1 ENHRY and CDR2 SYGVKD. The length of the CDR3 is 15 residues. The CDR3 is CAISEASGSNNEQFF. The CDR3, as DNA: TGTGCCATCAGTGAGGCGTCGGGAAGTAACAATGAGCAGTTCTTC.

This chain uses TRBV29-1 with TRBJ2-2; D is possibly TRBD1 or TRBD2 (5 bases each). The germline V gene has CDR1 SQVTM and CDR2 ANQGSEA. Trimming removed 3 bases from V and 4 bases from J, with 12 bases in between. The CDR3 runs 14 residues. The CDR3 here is CSVDRGVGTGELFF. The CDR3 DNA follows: TGCAGCGTTGATAGGGGAGTTGGCACCGGGGAGCTGTTTTTT.

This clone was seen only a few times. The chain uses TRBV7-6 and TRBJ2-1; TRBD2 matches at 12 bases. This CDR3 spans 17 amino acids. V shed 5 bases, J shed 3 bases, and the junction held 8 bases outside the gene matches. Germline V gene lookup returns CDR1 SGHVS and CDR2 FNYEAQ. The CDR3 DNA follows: TGTGCCAGCAGCCCTCTCTCTAGCGGGAGGGTCTACAATGAGCAGTTCTTC. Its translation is CASSPLSSGRVYNEQFF. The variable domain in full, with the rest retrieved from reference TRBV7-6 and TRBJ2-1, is GAGVSQSPRYKVTKRGQDVALRCDPISGHVSLYWYRQALGQGPEFLTYFNYEAQQDKSGLPNDRFSAERPEGSISTLTIQRTEQRDSAMYRCASSPLSSGRVYNEQFFGPGTRLTVL.

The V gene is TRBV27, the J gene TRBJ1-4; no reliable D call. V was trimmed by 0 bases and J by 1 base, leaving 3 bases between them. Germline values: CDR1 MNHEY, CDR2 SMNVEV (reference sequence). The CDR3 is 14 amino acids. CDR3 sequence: CASSLSITNEKLFF. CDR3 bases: TGTGCCAGCAGTTTATCGATAACTAATGAAAAACTGTTTTTT.

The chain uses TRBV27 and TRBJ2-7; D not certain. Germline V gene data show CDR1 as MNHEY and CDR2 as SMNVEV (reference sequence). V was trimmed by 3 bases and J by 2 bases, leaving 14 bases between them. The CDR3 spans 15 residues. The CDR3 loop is CASSLSITVAYEQYF. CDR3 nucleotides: TGTGCCAGCAGTTTGTCCATCACCGTTGCCTACGAGCAGTACTTC.

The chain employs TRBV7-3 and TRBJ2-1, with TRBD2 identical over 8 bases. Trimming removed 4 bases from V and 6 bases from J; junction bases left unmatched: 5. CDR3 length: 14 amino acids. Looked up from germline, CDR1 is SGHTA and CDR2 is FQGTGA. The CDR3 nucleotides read TGTGCCAGCAGCTCGGGAGGGCCCGCCAATGAGCAGTTCTTC. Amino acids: CASSSGGPANEQFF. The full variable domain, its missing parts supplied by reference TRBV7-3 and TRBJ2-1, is GAGVSQTPSNKVTEKGKYVELRCDPISGHTALYWYRQSLGQGPEFLIYFQGTGAADDSGLPNDRFFAVRPEGSVSTLKIQRTERGDSAVYLCASSSGGPANEQFFGPGTRLTVL.

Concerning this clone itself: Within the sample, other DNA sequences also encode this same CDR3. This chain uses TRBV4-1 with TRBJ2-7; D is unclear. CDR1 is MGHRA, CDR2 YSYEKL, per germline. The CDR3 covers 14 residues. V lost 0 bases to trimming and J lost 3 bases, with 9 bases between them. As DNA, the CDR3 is TGCGCCAGCAGCCAAGAAATATCCAGCTACGAGCAGTACTTC. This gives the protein CASSQEISSYEQYF.

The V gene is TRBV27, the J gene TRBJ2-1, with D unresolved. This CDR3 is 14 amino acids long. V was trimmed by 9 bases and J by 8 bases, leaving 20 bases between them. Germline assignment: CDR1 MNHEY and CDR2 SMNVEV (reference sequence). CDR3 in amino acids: CASRSGSGAHEQFF. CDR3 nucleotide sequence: TGTGCCAGTCGATCCGGGTCGGGCGCGCATGAGCAGTTCTTC.